This T cell receptor beta chain originates from a study of CD8+ T cells in alopecia areata. Turning to the study itself: Patients took tofacitinib for 6 to 18 months, followed by 6 drug-free months.

RNA extraction was followed by reverse transcription into cDNA, which acted as the sequencing template. The data were produced by immunoSEQ multiplex PCR, yet TCRdb's version contains in-frame clones alone and is incomplete. The table includes approximately 280,000 clones, more than 45% detected once. Study-wide findings and caveats: Scalp sequencing also captures normal skin's resident alphabeta T cells. In patients, TCRs were shared less clearly than in mice, and HLA may possibly be involved.

This clone was seen a few times. The antigen is undetermined. Indicated treatment: oral pan-JAK inhibitor, 5-10 mg twice daily. Researchers picked out CD4+ and CD8+ T cells from PBMCs by sorting. V was clipped by 3 bases and J by 2 bases; unmatched bases: 5. The CDR3 contains 15 residues. CDR1 and CDR2 (germline): SGHRS, YFSETQ. The source is a human donor with alopecia areata. The material sequenced was CD4+ T cells sorted from blood, taken at week 24, from a patient treated with tofacitinib. The genes are TRBV5-1 and TRBJ2-3; 8 nucleotides line up with TRBD1. CDR3 bases: TGCGCCAGCAGCTCCCGGACAGGGCCCACAGATACGCAGTATTTT. Its protein product is CASSSRTGPTDTQYF.